Listed below are T cell receptor beta chains from one sample, sequenced in a study of CD8+ T cells in alopecia areata. The data were produced by immunoSEQ multiplex PCR, yet TCRdb's version contains in-frame clones alone and is incomplete. The repertoire holds 150,000 to 200,000 clones, with around 58% as singletons. The input for sequencing was CD4+ T cells sorted from blood, taken at week 56, from a patient treated with tofacitinib. These receptors were obtained from a human donor with alopecia areata. Each CDR3 is given with its conserved first and last residue. The D gene is left open where the match is weak. Clone size appears in some rows only: once, few, many, or a class for an expanded clone.

D | size | J | V | CDR3 | DNA
- | - | TRBJ2-7 | TRBV4-2 | CASSPRASYEQYF | TGTGCCAGCAGCCCGCGGGCCTCTTACGAGCAGTACTTC
TRBD1 | few | TRBJ1-5 | TRBV29-1 | CSVGARDRGPQHF | TGCAGCGTTGGGGCAAGGGACAGGGGGCCCCAGCATTTT
TRBD1 | - | TRBJ2-5 | TRBV29-1 | CSALDRAPETQYF | TGCAGCGCTCTTGACAGGGCCCCGGAGACCCAGTACTTC
- | - | TRBJ2-3 | TRBV6-1 | CASTEVRADTQYF | TGTGCCAGCACCGAAGTTAGGGCGGATACGCAGTATTTT
- | - | TRBJ2-1 | TRBV30 | CAWSPRGQQFF | TGTGCCTGGAGCCCGCGGGGCCAGCAGTTCTTC
- | - | TRBJ2-5 | TRBV30 | CAWTGRGKEETQYF | TGTGCCTGGACGGGGCGGGGAAAGGAAGAGACCCAGTACTTC
- | - | TRBJ2-1 | TRBV2 | CASRYPGTGAYNEQFF | TGTGCCAGCAGATACCCCGGGACTGGAGCCTACAATGAGCAGTTCTTC
- | few | TRBJ2-5 | TRBV11-1 | CASSFDRVQETQYF | TGTGCCAGCAGCTTCGACCGGGTTCAAGAGACCCAGTACTTC
- | few | TRBJ2-1 | TRBV19 | CASSASWAINEQFF | TGTGCCAGTAGTGCGAGTTGGGCTATCAATGAGCAGTTCTTC
- | - | TRBJ1-2 | TRBV4-2 | CASSQDLDFQGLVGYTF | TGTGCCAGCAGCCAAGATCTCGACTTCCAGGGCTTAGTTGGCTACACCTTC
TRBD1 | few | TRBJ1-2 | TRBV29-1 | CSVWQDRVNYGYTF | TGCAGCGTCTGGCAGGACAGGGTCAACTATGGCTACACCTTC
- | - | TRBJ2-6 | TRBV5-1 | CASSLDTGANVLTF | TGCGCCAGCAGCTTGGATACTGGGGCCAACGTCCTGACTTTC
TRBD2 | - | TRBJ2-4 | TRBV11-2 | CASSLDPLAGAENIQYF | TGTGCCAGCAGCTTAGATCCACTAGCGGGGGCCGAAAACATTCAGTACTTC
- | - | TRBJ1-6 | TRBV7-6 | CASSLLVPGSPLHF | TGTGCCAGCAGCTTATTGGTCCCGGGTTCACCCCTCCACTTT
- | - | TRBJ1-1 | TRBV7-9 | CASSLKFNTEAFF | TGTGCCAGCAGCTTAAAGTTTAACACTGAAGCTTTCTTT
- | - | TRBJ1-1 | TRBV11-3 | CASSLGRVNTEAFF | TGTGCCAGCAGCTTAGGAAGGGTGAACACTGAAGCTTTCTTT
- | - | TRBJ2-3 | TRBV29-1 | CSVGGRSTDTQYF | TGCAGCGTTGGGGGGAGAAGCACAGATACGCAGTATTTT
- | - | TRBJ1-2 | TRBV29-1 | CSVDDSNYGYTF | TGCAGCGTTGATGACAGTAACTATGGCTACACCTTC
TRBD1 | - | TRBJ2-1 | TRBV5-1 | CASSSTGTGTNEQFF | TGCGCCAGCAGCTCGACCGGGACAGGGACGAATGAGCAGTTCTTC
TRBD1 | few | TRBJ1-5 | TRBV15 | CATSRDPGGNQPQHF | TGTGCCACCAGCAGAGATCCAGGGGGTAATCAGCCCCAGCATTTT
- | - | TRBJ2-6 | TRBV5-4 | CASSPKTGTGANVLTF | TGTGCCAGCAGCCCTAAAACAGGGACTGGGGCCAACGTCCTGACTTTC
- | - | TRBJ2-1 | TRBV29-1 | CSVAGQYYNEQFF | TGCAGCGTAGCCGGACAGTACTACAATGAGCAGTTCTTC
- | - | TRBJ1-1 | TRBV19 | CASRGEGRTEAFF | TGTGCCAGTAGGGGGGAGGGTCGGACTGAAGCTTTCTTT
TRBD1 | - | TRBJ1-1 | TRBV5-1 | CASSLPGQGNTEAFF | TGCGCCAGCAGCTTGCCCGGACAGGGGAACACTGAAGCTTTCTTT